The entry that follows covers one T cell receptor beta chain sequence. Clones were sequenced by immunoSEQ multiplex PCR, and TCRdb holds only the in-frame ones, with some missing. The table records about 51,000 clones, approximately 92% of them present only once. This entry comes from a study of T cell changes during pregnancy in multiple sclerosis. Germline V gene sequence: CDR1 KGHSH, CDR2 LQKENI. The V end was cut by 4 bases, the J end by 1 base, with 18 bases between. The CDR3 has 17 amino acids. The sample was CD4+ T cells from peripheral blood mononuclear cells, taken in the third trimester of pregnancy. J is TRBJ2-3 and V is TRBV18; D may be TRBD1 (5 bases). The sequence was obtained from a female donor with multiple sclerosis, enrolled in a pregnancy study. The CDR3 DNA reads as TGTGCCAGCTCACTTCTTTGGACACTCGACGGCACAGATACGCAGTATTTT. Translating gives CASSLLWTLDGTDTQYF.